This T cell receptor (beta chain) was observed in a study of chemoradiotherapy in HPV16-positive cancers. Only in-frame clones appear in the TCRdb table, and some are missing; sequencing was by immunoSEQ multiplex PCR. This table has some 11,000 clones, approximately 69% appearing once. CDR1 is LGHNT, CDR2 FRNRAP, per germline. The CDR3 extends over 16 amino acids. The J segment lost 6 bases and the V segment lost 1 base, leaving 6 bases of the junction unmatched. This TCR was sampled from a human donor with HPV-associated anogenital cancer. The sample was collected from a patient who underwent chemoradiotherapy. The V gene is TRBV12-5, the J gene TRBJ2-3; 11 nucleotides line up with TRBD1. The CDR3 DNA is TGTGCTAGTGGTTTGGGGACAGGGGGCGGTGGGGATACGCAGTATTTT. This codes for CASGLGTGGGGDTQYF.